Presented here are 10 T cell receptor beta chains from one specimen sequenced in a study of T cell responses to AZD1222 COVID-19 vaccine. Sequencing was performed with immunoSEQ multiplex PCR; in TCRdb, only in-frame clones are kept and a portion is missing. Seen here are some 180,000 clones, roughly 87% observed once, and the top ten hold roughly 1.1%. Here the sequenced sample was peripheral blood, taken 28 days after the second AZD1222 dose. Receptors were obtained from an adult who received the AZD1222 COVID-19 vaccine.

The CDR3 DNA follows: TGTGCCAGCAGCTTGGTTTCCCAAGCGGGAGCGCAAGAGACCCAGTACTTC. It is translated as CASSLVSQAGAQETQYF. The chain links TRBV5-6 to TRBJ2-5; 8 nucleotides align to TRBD2. V lost 0 bases to trimming and J lost 2 bases; unmatched junction nucleotides: 9. The CDR3 is made up of 17 amino acids. CDR1 is SGHDT, CDR2 YYEEEE, per germline.

V is TRBV6-5 and J is TRBJ1-4; D possibly corresponds to TRBD1 (6 bases). Germline loops: CDR1 MNHEY, CDR2 SVGAGI. This CDR3 spans 15 amino acids. Trimming removed 6 bases from V and 7 bases from J, with 18 bases in between. CDR3 coding DNA: TGTGCCAGCAGGGTAAGACAGGCGCCAGGTGAAAAACTGTTTTTT. It translates to CASRVRQAPGEKLFF.

The V call is TRBV6-2 or TRBV6-3, the J call TRBJ1-6; 8 bases fit TRBD1. This CDR3 has 19 amino acids. Trimming took 0 bases from V and 7 from J; bases not matched to a gene: 14. Germline V CDR1 and CDR2: MNHEY, SVGEGT. The CDR3: CASSYSTGETDPGNSPLHF. The DNA of the CDR3 is TGTGCCAGCAGTTACTCGACAGGGGAAACAGACCCGGGGAATTCACCCCTCCACTTT.

The sample holds one count of this clone. The chain couples TRBV7-9 to TRBJ1-2, with D perhaps matching TRBD1 (5 bases). This CDR3 has 13 residues. The V end was cut by 2 bases, the J end by 6 bases, with 10 bases between. Germline V gene sequence: CDR1 SEHNR, CDR2 FQNEAQ (reference sequence). CDR3 in amino acids: CASSLTGQNGYTF. In nucleotides, the CDR3 is TGTGCCAGCAGCTTAACGGGGCAGAATGGCTACACCTTC.

The V and J genes are TRBV7-8 and TRBJ1-6; D is unresolved. This CDR3 contains 15 residues. Germline loops: CDR1 SGHVS, CDR2 FQNEAQ. V was trimmed by 1 base and J by 7 bases, leaving 11 bases between them. For the CDR3, the DNA is TGTGCCAGCAGCTTAGAGGCGAGTGGAAATTCACCCCTCCACTTT. Its protein is CASSLEASGNSPLHF.

This chain joins TRBV25-1 and TRBJ1-6, with D hard to call. The CDR3 covers 15 residues. The V gene lost 3 bases and the J gene lost 7 bases, with 13 bases spanning the gap. Germline V gene sequence: CDR1 MGHDK, CDR2 SYGVNS. The DNA of the CDR3 is TGTGCCAGCAGTGAGAATAGTGCCGGGAATTCACCCCTCCACTTT. Translation gives CASSENSAGNSPLHF. The variable domain in full, completed from reference TRBV25-1 and TRBJ1-6, reads EADIYQTPRYLVIGTGKKITLECSQTMGHDKMYWYQQDPGMELHLIHYSYGVNSTEKGDLSSESTVSRIRTEHFPLTLESARPSHTSQYLCASSENSAGNSPLHFGNGTRLTVT.

The rearrangement uses TRBV7-2 and TRBJ2-3; 9 nucleotides match TRBD2. Germline CDR1 and CDR2: SGHTA and FQGNSA. V was clipped by 0 bases and J by 4 bases; unmatched bases: 14. This CDR3 spans 19 amino acids. The DNA for the CDR3 is TGTGCCAGCAGCTTAGCGTGGGCGGGGGGGGCTGTCTTTGCAGATACGCAGTATTTT. Amino acids: CASSLAWAGGAVFADTQYF.

Concerning this clone: This sample also contains other DNA sequences that code for the same CDR3. The chain is built from TRBV18 and TRBJ1-2; 7 positions match TRBD1. The length of the CDR3 is 14 residues. J gave up 0 bases and V 3 bases, and 1 base lay outside the gene matches. The germline V gene has CDR1 KGHSH and CDR2 LQKENI. The CDR3 nucleotides are TGTGCCAGCTCACCCGGGACAGCTAACTATGGCTACACCTTC. This gives the protein CASSPGTANYGYTF.

The chain recombines TRBV9 with TRBJ1-1; D possibly corresponds to TRBD1 (5 bases). The V gene lost 4 bases and the J gene lost 5 bases, with 15 bases spanning the gap. Germline lookup yields CDR1 SGDLS and CDR2 YYNGEE. This CDR3 comprises 14 residues. The CDR3 region has the DNA TGTGCCAGCAGCACCGGAGGGGTTGGGACTGAAGCTTTCTTT. This codes for CASSTGGVGTEAFF.

The chain joins TRBV29-1 to TRBJ1-1; D is ambiguous. Germline CDR1 SQVTM, CDR2 ANQGSEA. Deletions cut 5 bases from V and 5 bases from J, with 12 bases between. The CDR3 contains 12 residues. The CDR3 nucleotides are TGCAGCGTTTGCAGTATCATGACTGAAGCTTTCTTT. Translation gives CSVCSIMTEAFF.